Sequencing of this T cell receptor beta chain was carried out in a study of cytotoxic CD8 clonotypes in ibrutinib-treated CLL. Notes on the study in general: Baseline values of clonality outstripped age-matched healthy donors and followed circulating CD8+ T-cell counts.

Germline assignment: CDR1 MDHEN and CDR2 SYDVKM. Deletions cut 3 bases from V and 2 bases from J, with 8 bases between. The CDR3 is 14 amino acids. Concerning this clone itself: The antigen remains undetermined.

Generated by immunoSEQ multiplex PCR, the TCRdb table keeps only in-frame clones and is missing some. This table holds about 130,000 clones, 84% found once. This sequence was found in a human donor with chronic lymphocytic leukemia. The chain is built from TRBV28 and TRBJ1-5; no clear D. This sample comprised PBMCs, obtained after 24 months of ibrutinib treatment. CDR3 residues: CASSFMERNQPQHF. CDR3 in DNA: TGTGCCAGCAGTTTTATGGAACGCAATCAGCCCCAGCATTTT.